This entry lists 21 T cell receptor beta chains sequenced from one sample in a study of long-term antiretroviral therapy in people with HIV. Researchers ran immunoSEQ v3.0 at survey level. The repertoire was sequenced with immunoSEQ multiplex PCR; TCRdb's copy has only in-frame clones and lacks some. The sample has roughly 28,000 clones; more than 85% are singletons. The material sequenced was unsorted PBMCs, taken 3.1 years after starting antiretroviral therapy. The receptors derive from a man between 18 and 29 years old with HIV.

This rearrangement joins TRBV7-3 to TRBJ2-5, with 8 nucleotides matching TRBD2. This CDR3 region has 15 residues. The germline V gene encodes CDR1 SGHTA and CDR2 FQGTGA. V lost 5 bases, J lost 5 bases, and 10 bases stayed unmatched. The CDR3 region has the DNA TGTGCCAGCAGCCAAGGTGGCGGGGGGAGTGAGACCCAGTACTTC. Amino acids: CASSQGGGGSETQYF. Together with reference TRBV7-3 and TRBJ2-5, the CDR3 gives the full variable domain: GAGVSQTPSNKVTEKGKYVELRCDPISGHTALYWYRQSLGQGPEFLIYFQGTGAADDSGLPNDRFFAVRPEGSVSTLKIQRTERGDSAVYLCASSQGGGGSETQYFGPGTRLLVL.

The sample holds a few counts of this clone. The genes are TRBV19 and TRBJ1-4, with D unresolved. Germline CDR1 and CDR2: LNHDA and SQIVND (reference sequence). CDR3 length: 14 amino acids. V was shortened by 3 bases and J by 8 bases, with 13 bases between the two germline ends. Here the CDR3 DNA reads TGTGCCAGTAGTATTGAAGGGCCGGGGGAAAAACTGTTTTTT. This translates into CASSIEGPGEKLFF.

A few counts support this clone. V and J are TRBV30 and TRBJ2-1; D may be TRBD1 or TRBD2 (5 bases each). V was shortened by 5 bases and J by 7 bases, with 15 bases between the two germline ends. The germline gives CDR1 GTSNPN, CDR2 SVGIG (reference sequence). This CDR3 spans 13 amino acids. CDR3 amino acids: CAWELPGLNEQFF. CDR3 DNA: TGTGCCTGGGAACTTCCGGGGCTGAATGAGCAGTTCTTC. Supplemented by reference TRBV30 and TRBJ2-1, the full variable domain reads SQTIHQWPATLVQPVGSPLSLECTVEGTSNPNLYWYRQAAGRGLQLLFYSVGIGQISSEVPQNLSASRPQDRQFILSSKKLLLSDSGFYLCAWELPGLNEQFFGPGTRLTVL.

As regards this clone: At one end the junction does not follow the germline gene, possibly because of a read error. The chain employs TRBV7-7 and TRBJ2-5; 8 nucleotides line up with TRBD1. Looked up from germline, CDR1 is SSHAT and CDR2 is FNYEAQ (reference sequence). The CDR3 length is 14 residues. The CDR3 reads CASSLGQDKETQYF. The CDR3 bases are TGTGCTAGCAGCTTGGGACAGGATAAAGAGACCCAGTACTTC.

The chain links TRBV7-6 to TRBJ2-2, with 8 nucleotides matching TRBD1. CDR1 is SGHVS and CDR2 is FNYEAQ in the germline V gene. After removal of 5 bases from V and 3 bases from J, the junction contained 11 bases not matched to a gene. This CDR3 contains 17 residues. CDR3 coding DNA: TGTGCCAGCAGCCGTAGCAGGCAGGGGGCCTACACCGGGGAGCTGTTTTTT. The encoded protein is CASSRSRQGAYTGELFF.

This clone is large by share. J is TRBJ1-1 and V is TRBV4-2; D unresolved. This CDR3 is 14 amino acids long. The V end was cut by 1 base, the J end by 1 base, with 7 bases between. The germline V gene has CDR1 LGHNA and CDR2 YNFKEQ. This chain's CDR3 is CASSQAVTNTEAFF. Here the CDR3 DNA reads TGTGCCAGCAGCCAAGCGGTCACGAACACTGAAGCTTTCTTT.

The V and J genes are TRBV7-9 and TRBJ2-3; no clear D. Germline V gene lookup returns CDR1 SEHNR and CDR2 FQNEAQ (reference sequence). Trimming took off 4 bases at V and 6 bases at J, with 11 bases between the two ends. CDR3 length: 13 residues. The CDR3 region has the DNA TGTGCCAGCAGCTCGCGGATGGCGGATACGCAGTATTTT. Amino acids: CASSSRMADTQYF.

This chain joins TRBV9 and TRBJ1-4; no firm D call. The length of the CDR3 is 14 residues. Germline CDR1 is SGDLS and CDR2 is YYNGEE. Trimming stripped 4 bases from V and 0 bases from J, with 7 bases between. DNA for the CDR3: TGTGCCAGCAGCCTAGCGGCAACTAATGAAAAACTGTTTTTT. It translates to CASSLAATNEKLFF.

CDR3 region: CASSPGRGGTEAFF. The CDR3 DNA reads as TGTGCCAGCAGCCCGGGGCGGGGCGGGACTGAAGCTTTCTTT. The rearrangement joins TRBV6-5 to TRBJ1-1; D perhaps matches TRBD1 (5 bases). The CDR3 consists of 14 residues. The V end was cut by 6 bases, the J end by 5 bases, with 16 bases between. The germline V gene encodes CDR1 MNHEY and CDR2 SVGAGI.

The V call is TRBV10-3, the J call TRBJ2-7; no clear D. The CDR3 is 11 residues long. In germline, CDR1 is ENHRY, CDR2 SYGVKD. Trimming shortened V by 3 bases and J by 3 bases, and 3 bases separated the two germline ends. CDR3 loop: CAISDSYEQYF. For the CDR3, the DNA is TGTGCCATCAGTGACAGCTACGAGCAGTACTTC.

The genes are TRBV5-1 and TRBJ2-4; D is perhaps TRBD1 or TRBD2 (5 bases each). The CDR3 consists of 16 residues. Germline V gene sequence: CDR1 SGHRS, CDR2 YFSETQ. The V end lost 0 bases, the J end lost 0 bases, and 10 bases lay between the germline ends. The CDR3, as DNA: TGCGCCAGCAGCTTGGGGGCAGGGACAGCCAAAAACATTCAGTACTTC. The encoded protein is CASSLGAGTAKNIQYF.

This sequence joins TRBV6-1 and TRBJ1-4; TRBD1 is a possible D gene (5 bases). Trimming pared 2 bases from V and 7 bases from J, leaving 17 bases between. Germline V gene data show CDR1 as MNHNS and CDR2 as SASEGT. The CDR3 length is 16 residues. The CDR3 region has the DNA TGTGCCAGCAGTGAATTGGGGGGTGGGGGAAGTGAAAAACTGTTTTTT. Its protein is CASSELGGGGSEKLFF.

The chain recombines TRBV5-1 with TRBJ2-5; no firm D call. The V and J ends lost 1 base and 5 bases respectively, with 3 bases between them. Germline-derived CDR1 and CDR2 are SGHRS and YFSETQ. CDR3 length equals 11 residues. The CDR3 loop reads CASSLKETQYF. CDR3 coding DNA: TGCGCCAGCAGCTTGAAGGAGACCCAGTACTTC.

The genes are TRBV4-3 and TRBJ1-4, with 7 bases identical to TRBD1. Germline V gene sequence: CDR1 LGHNA, CDR2 YSLEER. V shed 3 bases and J 6 bases; nucleotides not matched to a gene: 7. The CDR3 has 15 amino acids. The CDR3 is CASSQDGQGDEKLFF. For the CDR3, the DNA is TGCGCCAGCAGCCAGGATGGGCAGGGGGATGAAAAACTGTTTTTT.

This chain connects TRBV7-2 to TRBJ2-2, with TRBD1 matching over 8 bases. The germline V gene encodes CDR1 SGHTA and CDR2 FQGNSA. The CDR3 is 17 residues long. The V and J ends lost 2 bases and 4 bases, in that order; junction bases with no gene match: 9. The CDR3 DNA is TGTGCCAGCAGCTTATTTGCCAGGGGGCTGGCCACCGGGGAGCTGTTTTTT. This translates into CASSLFARGLATGELFF.

V is TRBV19 and J is TRBJ2-7, with D unclear. Between the trimmed V and J ends, which lost 6 bases and 2 bases, there was a span of 5 bases. CDR1 and CDR2 (germline): LNHDA, SQIVND (reference sequence). The CDR3 runs to 11 residues. CDR3 nucleotides: TGTGCCAGTAGAGGCACCTACGAGCAGTACTTC. Residues: CASRGTYEQYF.

J is TRBJ2-2 and V is TRBV9; D gene unclear. The germline gives CDR1 SGDLS, CDR2 YYNGEE. The germline V and J ends were trimmed by 2 bases and 5 bases, with 16 bases remaining between them. The CDR3 extends over 16 amino acids. CDR3 DNA: TGTGCCAGCAGCGTCAATGGGGTAGGAGATACCGGGGAGCTGTTTTTT. Translating it yields CASSVNGVGDTGELFF. Full variable domain (rest looked up from reference TRBV9 and TRBJ2-2): DSGVTQTPKHLITATGQRVTLRCSPRSGDLSVYWYQQSLDQGLQFLIQYYNGEERAKGNILERFSAQQFPDLHSELNLSSLELGDSALYFCASSVNGVGDTGELFFGEGSRLTVL.

The V and J genes are TRBV19 and TRBJ2-2; TRBD2 matches at 8 bases. Per the germline V gene, CDR1 is LNHDA and CDR2 is SQIVND (reference sequence). The CDR3 has 14 amino acids. The V and J ends lost 9 bases and 7 bases, in that order; junction bases with no gene match: 10. CDR3: CASWVAGGLGELFF. In DNA, the CDR3 is TGTGCCAGCTGGGTGGCGGGAGGCCTCGGGGAGCTGTTTTTT.

The chain joins TRBV4-1 to TRBJ2-7; D unclear. Trimming removed 1 base at V and 2 bases at J, with 6 bases between. Germline V gives CDR1 MGHRA, CDR2 YSYEKL. The CDR3 is 13 residues long. The CDR3 sequence is CASSQGLPYEQYF. In DNA form, the CDR3 reads TGCGCCAGCAGCCAAGGCCTCCCCTACGAGCAGTACTTC.

The chain uses TRBV30 and TRBJ2-3, with unresolved D. Germline CDR1 reads GTSNPN; CDR2 reads SVGIG (reference sequence). The CDR3 is 11 amino acids. V shed 2 bases and J shed 2 bases, with 2 bases lying between them. The CDR3 coding sequence is TGTGCCTGGAGTTTCACAGATACGCAGTATTTT. Translating gives CAWSFTDTQYF.

The chain is built from TRBV2 and TRBJ2-1; D is undetermined. This CDR3 has 14 residues. V lost 0 bases to trimming and J lost 9 bases, with 12 bases between them. Per the germline V gene, CDR1 is SNHLY and CDR2 is FYNNEI. Here the CDR3 reads CASSEAADGSEQFF. The CDR3 region has the DNA TGTGCCAGCAGTGAAGCGGCGGACGGTAGTGAGCAGTTCTTC.